Each of the 15 T cell receptor beta chains below was sequenced from the same sample in a study of shared clonotypes between healthy human individuals. Here immunoSEQ multiplex PCR was the method, and the copy in TCRdb shows in-frame clones only, minus some. The table includes around 2,000,000 clones, approximately 94% detected once. Naive CD8 populations comprised CD45RO-negative cells positively selected for CCR7, excluding terminally differentiated effector memory CD45RA+ cells. Sequences were obtained from naive CD8+ T cells sorted from blood. The receptors were gathered from a man aged 18 to 35 in good health.

About this clone itself: The sample holds other DNA sequences that translate to the same CDR3. The CDR3 protein is CASSLGGTYYEQYF. Written as DNA, the CDR3 is TGTGCCAGCAGCTTAGGGGGGACTTACTACGAGCAGTACTTC. The J gene is TRBJ2-7, the V gene TRBV11-2; perhaps TRBD2 as D (6 bases). Per germline, CDR1 SGHAT and CDR2 FQNNGV. V lost 1 base, J lost 3 bases, and 10 bases lay in between. This CDR3 contains 14 residues.

This sequence joins TRBV28 and TRBJ2-1, with 10 nucleotides matching TRBD2. This CDR3 contains 15 residues. The V gene's germline CDR1 is MDHEN and CDR2 SYDVKM. The V segment lost 4 bases and the J segment 9 bases; nucleotides outside the gene matches: 9. The chain's CDR3 is CASSSTSGGAGEQFF. The CDR3 DNA reads as TGTGCCAGCAGTTCTACCAGCGGGGGGGCCGGTGAGCAGTTCTTC. Variable domain in full (rest from reference TRBV28 and TRBJ2-1): DVKVTQSSRYLVKRTGEKVFLECVQDMDHENMFWYRQDPGLGLRLIYFSYDVKMKEKGDIPEGYSVSREKKERFSLILESASTNQTSMYLCASSSTSGGAGEQFFGPGTRLTVL.

Points on this clone: A much larger clonotype is one base distant, so this may be a read error. Other DNA sequences in the same sample also yield this CDR3. CDR3 loop: CASSEGLAGVYEQYF. Here the CDR3 DNA reads TGTGCCAGCAGTGAAGGGCTAGCGGGAGTCTACGAGCAGTACTTC. V is TRBV6-1 and J is TRBJ2-7; 10 bases line up with TRBD2. The CDR3 is made up of 15 amino acids. Germline lookup yields CDR1 MNHNS and CDR2 SASEGT. Trimming took 1 base from V and 3 from J; bases not matched to a gene: 3.

V gene TRBV4-3 combines with J gene TRBJ2-1, with 10 bases matching TRBD1. Trimming removed 1 base from V and 3 bases from J; junction bases left unmatched: 12. This CDR3 has 19 residues. Per the germline V gene, CDR1 is LGHNA and CDR2 is YSLEER. As DNA, the CDR3 is TGCGCCAGCAGCCAAGTCGCGTTCTTAGGGACAGGGGTCTACAATGAGCAGTTCTTC. Translation gives CASSQVAFLGTGVYNEQFF.

The chain carries TRBV29-1 and TRBJ2-7; TRBD2 might be the D (7 bases). This CDR3 has 15 amino acids. Trimming took off 7 bases at V and 2 bases at J, with 21 bases between the two ends. CDR1 is SQVTM, CDR2 ANQGSEA, per germline. The CDR3 protein is CSAARGASPPYEQYF. CDR3 DNA: TGCAGCGCCGCCCGGGGGGCTTCCCCCCCCTACGAGCAGTACTTC.

The chain recombines TRBV4-3 with TRBJ2-5; 7 nucleotides agree with TRBD1. Per germline, CDR1 LGHNA and CDR2 YSLEER. The trim removed 4 bases at V and 3 bases at J, leaving 2 bases unmatched. The CDR3 is made up of 13 amino acids. The DNA of the CDR3 is TGCGCCAGCAGCCGGGACAGTGAAGAGACCCAGTACTTC. It specifies CASSRDSEETQYF.

CDR3 in amino acids: CASSPRTGSTDTQYF. DNA for the CDR3: TGTGCCAGCAGCCCTCGGACAGGGAGCACAGATACGCAGTATTTT. The V call is TRBV11-2, the J call TRBJ2-3; 8 bases match TRBD1. Per germline, CDR1 SGHAT and CDR2 FQNNGV. V lost 5 bases to trimming and J lost 0 bases; unmatched junction nucleotides: 4. This CDR3 has 15 residues.

The V gene is TRBV29-1, the J gene TRBJ2-3, with no clear D. Germline V gene sequence: CDR1 SQVTM, CDR2 ANQGSEA. The ends were cut back, 3 bases at V and 6 bases at J, with 7 bases in the middle. The CDR3 totals 11 residues. The CDR3, as DNA: TGCAGCGTTGATCCCCGTGATACGCAGTATTTT. Amino acid sequence: CSVDPRDTQYF.

The rearrangement uses TRBV13 and TRBJ2-7; TRBD1 aligns across 7 bases. This CDR3 contains 16 residues. Losses at the gene ends were 5 bases for V and 0 bases for J; bases not matched to a gene: 10. From germline, CDR1 is PRHDT and CDR2 FYEKMQ (reference sequence). CDR3 in DNA: TGTGCCAGCAGCAGATCCGGGACAGAGATCTCCTACGAGCAGTACTTC. Translated: CASSRSGTEISYEQYF.

The chain is built from TRBV11-2 and TRBJ1-1; D is uncertain. The length of the CDR3 is 14 residues. The germline CDR1 and CDR2 sequences are SGHAT and FQNNGV. V gave up 5 bases and J gave up 1 base, with 11 bases separating them. CDR3 bases: TGTGCCAGCAGCCCCATATGGGAGAACACTGAAGCTTTCTTT. It translates to CASSPIWENTEAFF.

The gene calls are TRBV6-1 and TRBJ1-2, with 7 bases aligning to TRBD1. Germline CDR1 reads MNHNS; CDR2 reads SASEGT. The CDR3 extends over 15 amino acids. V was clipped by 4 bases and J by 2 bases; unmatched bases: 7. The CDR3 sequence: CASSAPETGNYGYTF. The DNA for the CDR3 is TGTGCCAGCAGTGCCCCCGAGACAGGGAACTATGGCTACACCTTC.

This clone was observed a single time. The rearrangement joins TRBV5-1 to TRBJ2-2; D perhaps matches TRBD1 (6 bases). Germline V lookup: CDR1 SGHRS, CDR2 YFSETQ. The V and J ends lost 4 bases and 6 bases respectively, with 10 bases between them. CDR3 length: 13 residues. The CDR3 DNA is TGCGCCAGCAGCCAGACAGGCCCCGGGGAGCTGTTTTTT. Translated: CASSQTGPGELFF.

The rearrangement uses TRBV13 and TRBJ2-2, with 10 positions matching TRBD2. J gave up 7 bases and V 5 bases, and 10 bases lay outside the gene matches. CDR3 length: 16 residues. Germline V gene lookup returns CDR1 PRHDT and CDR2 FYEKMQ (reference sequence). The CDR3 sequence: CASSLGLALRNGELFF. CDR3 DNA: TGTGCCAGCAGCCTGGGACTAGCGCTAAGAAACGGGGAGCTGTTTTTT. Using reference TRBV13 and TRBJ2-2 for the parts outside the CDR3, the full variable domain is AAGVIQSPRHLIKEKRETATLKCYPIPRHDTVYWYQQGPGQDPQFLISFYEKMQSDKGSIPDRFSAQQFSDYHSELNMSSLELGDSALYFCASSLGLALRNGELFFGEGSRLTVL.

With respect to this clone: This likely comes from a read error, as the CDR3 has no conserved phenylalanine or tryptophan at its end. J is TRBJ2-7 and V is TRBV2; possible D gene TRBD2, 6 bases. This CDR3 spans 13 amino acids. Germline lookup yields CDR1 SNHLY and CDR2 FYNNEI. V lost 10 bases and J lost 2, with 15 bases in between. CDR3 sequence reads: CANTGTGTYEQYL. The CDR3 DNA reads as TGTGCCAACACTGGGACTGGAACCTACGAGCAGTACCTC.

This clone was detected once. The V gene is TRBV5-8, the J gene TRBJ2-1; D perhaps matches TRBD2 (7 bases). Trimming left V 3 bases short and J 5 bases short, with 18 bases between. CDR3 size: 16 residues. Germline V gene sequence: CDR1 SGHTS, CDR2 YDEGEE. The CDR3 region is CASSWGGGRGHNEQFF. The CDR3 region has the DNA TGTGCCAGCAGCTGGGGGGGCGGAAGAGGACACAATGAGCAGTTCTTC.